A single sample is the source of the 10 T cell receptor beta chains below, sequenced in a study of blood T cell repertoires in COVID-19. TCRdb's table, derived via immunoSEQ multiplex PCR, lists solely in-frame clones and lacks some. The table shows around 500,000 clones, with 88% occurring only once. What was sequenced was PBMCs or T cells enriched from blood (not recorded which). All receptors derive from a woman in her thirties or forties who had recovered from COVID-19.

This chain uses TRBV6-6 with TRBJ2-1; weak D call: TRBD2 (5 bases). This CDR3 comprises 15 residues. V gave up 2 bases and J gave up 8 bases, with 16 bases separating them. CDR1 is MNHNY, CDR2 SVGAGI, per germline (reference sequence). The chain's CDR3 is CASSYGAANGDEQFF. CDR3 coding DNA: TGTGCCAGCAGTTACGGAGCGGCCAACGGGGATGAGCAGTTCTTC.

V gene TRBV4-1 combines with J gene TRBJ1-6, with D unclear. V dropped 0 bases and J dropped 5 bases, with 8 bases sitting between them. Germline loops: CDR1 MGHRA, CDR2 YSYEKL. The CDR3 sequence is 15 residues long. In DNA, the CDR3 is TGCGCCAGCAGCCAAGACCCGGAGAATAATTCACCCCTCCACTTT. It codes for CASSQDPENNSPLHF.

The chain has TRBV9 and TRBJ1-1; D unclear. V lost 4 bases, J lost 4 bases, and 11 bases lay in between. Germline V CDR1 and CDR2: SGDLS, YYNGEE. The CDR3 length is 13 residues. DNA for the CDR3: TGTGCCAGCAGCTTCCGGTGGAGCACTGAAGCTTTCTTT. Translation: CASSFRWSTEAFF. Based on the CDR3 plus reference TRBV9 and TRBJ1-1, the full variable domain is DSGVTQTPKHLITATGQRVTLRCSPRSGDLSVYWYQQSLDQGLQFLIQYYNGEERAKGNILERFSAQQFPDLHSELNLSSLELGDSALYFCASSFRWSTEAFFGQGTRLTVV.

The V call is TRBV6-6, the J call TRBJ2-7; 7 bases fit TRBD1. CDR3 size: 15 residues. Germline lookup yields CDR1 MNHNY and CDR2 SVGAGI (reference sequence). After removal of 2 bases from V and 0 bases from J, the junction contained 4 bases not matched to a gene. The CDR3 nucleotides are TGTGCCAGCAGTTACCGGACAGGCGTCTCCTACGAGCAGTACTTC. Its protein is CASSYRTGVSYEQYF.

This chain uses TRBV15 with TRBJ2-3, with TRBD1 identical over 11 bases. V trimming: 2 bases; J trimming: 3 bases; junction bases outside the gene matches: 13. The CDR3 runs to 19 residues. Germline CDR1 reads LNHNV; CDR2 reads YYDKDF (reference sequence). CDR3 loop: CATSRFLPGQGVGTDTQYF. CDR3 DNA sequence: TGTGCCACCAGCAGATTCTTACCGGGACAGGGGGTGGGTACAGATACGCAGTATTTT. Full variable domain (missing parts from reference TRBV15 and TRBJ2-3): DAMVIQNPRYQVTQFGKPVTLSCSQTLNHNVMYWYQQKSSQAPKLLFHYYDKDFNNEADTPDNFQSRRPNTSFCFLDIRSPGLGDTAMYLCATSRFLPGQGVGTDTQYFGPGTRLTVL.

The genes are TRBV5-1 and TRBJ2-2, with 10 nucleotides matching TRBD2. J lost 0 bases, V lost 4 bases, and 0 bases had no gene match. This CDR3 has 15 residues. Germline V gene lookup returns CDR1 SGHRS and CDR2 YFSETQ. The CDR3 loop is CASSGLAANTGELFF. The DNA for the CDR3 is TGCGCCAGCAGCGGACTAGCGGCGAACACCGGGGAGCTGTTTTTT.

The chain links TRBV11-3 to TRBJ2-7, with D hard to call. The CDR3 extends over 14 amino acids. The V gene's germline CDR1 is SGHNT and CDR2 YENEEA. V was pared by 2 bases and J by 3 bases, with 11 bases between. The CDR3 here is CASSLYGGHYEQYF. The DNA for the CDR3 is TGTGCCAGCAGCTTATATGGCGGCCACTACGAGCAGTACTTC.

The chain links TRBV27 to TRBJ2-7, with TRBD1 as a possible D gene (5 bases). Germline V gives CDR1 MNHEY, CDR2 SMNVEV (reference sequence). This CDR3 has 11 amino acids. V was pared by 5 bases and J by 7 bases, with 9 bases between. The CDR3 sequence: CASSGAVEQYF. The CDR3 bases are TGTGCCAGCAGTGGGGCAGTAGAGCAGTACTTC.

The CDR3 coding sequence is TGTGCCAGCAGCTTACAGGGGAGCTCCTATAATTCACCCCTCCACTTT. Its translation: CASSLQGSSYNSPLHF. The rearrangement uses TRBV7-8 and TRBJ1-6, with a tentative D call TRBD1 (6 bases). CDR1 is SGHVS and CDR2 is FQNEAQ in the germline V gene. Trimming left V 2 bases short and J 0 bases short, with 8 bases between. This CDR3 is 16 amino acids long.

The chain links TRBV19 to TRBJ1-1, with D hard to call. This CDR3 spans 18 amino acids. Trimming removed 3 bases at V and 1 base at J, with 21 bases between. Looked up from germline, CDR1 is LNHDA and CDR2 is SQIVND (reference sequence). CDR3 sequence: CASSIDRRRIPPNTEAFF. The CDR3 DNA reads as TGTGCCAGTAGTATCGATCGCAGGCGCATCCCGCCGAACACTGAAGCTTTCTTT.